This TCR beta chain was observed in a study of blood T cell repertoires in COVID-19. Study-wide background: The United States, Italy and Spain were the sources of the acute and convalescent COVID-19 samples. T cells, B-cell-depleted T cells, or PBMCs supplied cDNA or gDNA.

Authors' processing steps: Estimates of nucleated cell counts were drawn from the amplification of reference gene primers. The table came from immunoSEQ multiplex PCR; TCRdb's copy has only in-frame clones and leaves some out. That table gives V, J and clone size, and the DNA gave D and trimming. The sample consists of 140,000 to 150,000 clones, more than 75% of them appearing once. V lost 2 bases, J lost 10 bases, and 14 bases stayed unmatched. The germline CDR1 and CDR2 sequences are SNHLY and FYNNEI. The CDR3 is made up of 17 amino acids. The material sequenced was peripheral blood. The source of this sequence is a man aged 60-69 years with acute or convalescent COVID-19. The chain combines TRBV2 with TRBJ1-4; 9 bases fit TRBD1. Here the CDR3 reads CASSEKVFLQGAAKLFF. CDR3 DNA: TGTGCCAGCAGTGAAAAGGTTTTTCTACAGGGGGCGGCAAAACTGTTTTTT.